Shown below are 29 T cell receptor beta chains from a single sample sequenced in a study of OX40 agonist ivuxolimab in advanced cancers. TCRdb keeps only in-frame clones here, not all; method: immunoSEQ multiplex PCR. The table shows roughly 100,000 clones, with about nine tenths occurring only once. The sample here was CD4+ or CD8+ T cells sorted from blood, taken in a trial of the OX40 agonist ivuxolimab. The receptor source for this set is an adult with an advanced solid tumor such as melanoma, head and neck, liver or kidney cancer.

This clone has a single count. The chain joins TRBV11-2 to TRBJ2-5, with D uncertain. Germline V gene data show CDR1 as SGHAT and CDR2 as FQNNGV. The V end lost 4 bases, the J end lost 5 bases, and 17 bases lay between the germline ends. The CDR3 loop spans 15 amino acids. In nucleotides, the CDR3 is TGTGCCAGCAGCTCTCACGCCCAGACCGAGGAGACCCAGTACTTC. Amino acid sequence: CASSSHAQTEETQYF.

The V gene is TRBV19, the J gene TRBJ2-1; 10 nucleotides line up with TRBD1. The CDR3 runs 13 residues. Germline lookup yields CDR1 LNHDA and CDR2 SQIVND (reference sequence). V shed 5 bases and J 8 bases; nucleotides not matched to a gene: 3. The CDR3 loop reads CASSDRGRDEQFF. CDR3 nucleotides: TGTGCCAGTAGTGACAGGGGGCGCGATGAGCAGTTCTTC.

The rearrangement links TRBV28 to TRBJ1-2; possible D gene TRBD1, 6 bases. This CDR3 is 13 amino acids long. Germline lookup yields CDR1 MDHEN and CDR2 SYDVKM. V shed 6 bases and J shed 6 bases, with 14 bases lying between them. In DNA, the CDR3 is TGTGCCAGCAGCTTAACAGGGTACGATGGCTACACCTTC. It encodes CASSLTGYDGYTF.

This rearrangement joins TRBV5-6 to TRBJ1-3; D is perhaps TRBD1 (6 bases). Germline V gene lookup returns CDR1 SGHDT and CDR2 YYEEEE. The germline V and J ends were trimmed by 4 bases and 0 bases, with 14 bases remaining between them. The CDR3 loop spans 16 amino acids. The CDR3 sequence is CASSLPGTSSGNTIYF. The CDR3 DNA reads as TGTGCCAGCAGCCTACCTGGGACAAGCTCTGGAAACACCATATATTTT. Complete variable domain (other parts from reference TRBV5-6 and TRBJ1-3): DAGVTQSPTHLIKTRGQQVTLRCSPKSGHDTVSWYQQALGQGPQFIFQYYEEEERQRGNFPDRFSGHQFPNYSSELNVNALLLGDSALYLCASSLPGTSSGNTIYFGEGSWLTVV.

This chain uses TRBV10-1 with TRBJ2-2; no definite D call. The V end lost 6 bases, the J end lost 5 bases, and 7 bases lay between the germline ends. Germline loops: CDR1 WNHNN, CDR2 SYGVQD (reference sequence). CDR3 length: 12 amino acids. The CDR3 is CASSPRTGELFF. CDR3 sequence (DNA): TGCGCCAGCAGCCCCCGGACCGGGGAGCTGTTTTTT.

V usage is TRBV11-3 and J usage is TRBJ2-7; unclear D gene. V gave up 3 bases and J gave up 6 bases, with 6 bases separating them. The CDR3 totals 11 residues. Germline CDR1 and CDR2: SGHNT and YENEEA. In DNA form, the CDR3 reads TGTGCCAGCAGCTTTGAAGGCGAGCAGTACTTC. Encoded protein: CASSFEGEQYF. Looking up the rest from reference TRBV11-3 and TRBJ2-7 gives the full variable domain: EAGVVQSPRYKIIEKKQPVAFWCNPISGHNTLYWYLQNLGQGPELLIRYENEEAVDDSQLPKDRFSAERLKGVDSTLKIQPAELGDSAVYLCASSFEGEQYFGPGTRLTVT.

This clone has a handful of counts. V is TRBV5-6 and J is TRBJ2-5; D may be TRBD1 or TRBD2 (5 bases each). Germline V gene data show CDR1 as SGHDT and CDR2 as YYEEEE. This CDR3 is built from 15 residues. Trimming stripped 6 bases from V and 2 bases from J, with 17 bases between. Written as DNA, the CDR3 is TGTGCCAGCACCTCACCGGTGGGGGTTCAAGAGACCCAGTACTTC. It yields the protein CASTSPVGVQETQYF.

The V call is TRBV10-3, the J call TRBJ2-1; TRBD2 matches 10 bases. This CDR3 spans 15 amino acids. The germline gives CDR1 ENHRY, CDR2 SYGVKD. J gave up 2 bases and V 5 bases, and 3 bases lay outside the gene matches. The CDR3 region is CAISLSGGAYNEQFF. CDR3 in DNA: TGTGCCATCAGTCTAAGCGGGGGGGCCTACAATGAGCAGTTCTTC.

V gene TRBV10-2 combines with J gene TRBJ2-6, with D maybe TRBD1 (5 bases). V lost 5 bases and J 4 bases, leaving 18 bases between the germline ends. Germline CDR1 and CDR2: WSHSY and SAAADI. There are 17 residues in the CDR3. This CDR3 reads CASSRQGHEGGANVLTF. The CDR3 DNA sequence: TGCGCCAGCAGTCGTCAGGGTCATGAAGGGGGGGCCAACGTCCTGACTTTC.

The rearrangement joins TRBV2 to TRBJ2-1; no reliable D call. Per germline, CDR1 SNHLY and CDR2 FYNNEI. This CDR3 has 12 residues. The germline V and J ends were trimmed by 4 bases and 7 bases, with 8 bases remaining between them. The DNA for the CDR3 is TGTGCCAGCAGTGCGGAGTTTAATGAGCAGTTCTTC. It codes for CASSAEFNEQFF.

The genes are TRBV7-2 and TRBJ1-3; 10 nucleotides line up with TRBD1. This CDR3 has 16 amino acids. Germline V CDR1 and CDR2: SGHTA, FQGNSA. V was clipped by 5 bases and J by 3 bases; unmatched bases: 7. The CDR3 DNA reads as TGTGCCAGCAGCCCCCAGACAGGGGGCATTGGAAACACCATATATTTT. Translated, it gives CASSPQTGGIGNTIYF.

The V gene is TRBV7-2, the J gene TRBJ2-7; D perhaps matches TRBD2 (6 bases). The germline V gene has CDR1 SGHTA and CDR2 FQGNSA. V gave up 4 bases and J gave up 1 base, with 11 bases separating them. The CDR3 extends over 14 amino acids. The DNA of the CDR3 is TGTGCCAGCAGCTATATGGGACTGTCCTACGAGCAGTACTTC. Protein: CASSYMGLSYEQYF.

The chain employs TRBV25-1 and TRBJ1-4; D remains ambiguous. Germline CDR1 reads MGHDK; CDR2 reads SYGVNS. This CDR3 has 14 amino acids. V was shortened by 5 bases and J by 0 bases, with 7 bases between the two germline ends. CDR3 DNA: TGTGCCAGCAGTAGCCACCCAACTAATGAAAAACTGTTTTTT. This gives the protein CASSSHPTNEKLFF. The full variable domain, completed using reference TRBV25-1 and TRBJ1-4, is EADIYQTPRYLVIGTGKKITLECSQTMGHDKMYWYQQDPGMELHLIHYSYGVNSTEKGDLSSESTVSRIRTEHFPLTLESARPSHTSQYLCASSSHPTNEKLFFGSGTQLSVL.

This clone has a handful of counts. The V gene is TRBV7-2, the J gene TRBJ1-5, with a possible D match to TRBD1 (6 bases). The CDR3 consists of 13 residues. Germline values: CDR1 SGHTA, CDR2 FQGNSA. V dropped 4 bases and J dropped 5 bases, with 9 bases sitting between them. The CDR3 sequence is CASSSQGDQPQHF. The CDR3 nucleotides read TGTGCCAGCAGCTCACAGGGAGATCAGCCCCAGCATTTT.

CDR3 residues: CASSSDGQGNSPLHF. CDR3 sequence (DNA): TGTGCCAGCAGCTCCGATGGCCAGGGCAATTCACCCCTCCACTTT. The gene calls are TRBV5-5 and TRBJ1-6; TRBD1 might be the D (5 bases). Germline V lookup: CDR1 SGHKS, CDR2 YYEKEE (reference sequence). The V and J ends lost 3 bases and 7 bases respectively, with 14 bases between them. The CDR3 runs 15 residues.

This chain connects TRBV15 to TRBJ2-7; D unresolved. The CDR3 is made up of 14 amino acids. In germline, CDR1 is LNHNV, CDR2 YYDKDF (reference sequence). Trimming took off 0 bases at V and 1 base at J, with 7 bases between the two ends. The CDR3 DNA is TGTGCCACCAGCAGAGAAGGACGGTCCTACGAGCAGTACTTC. This encodes CATSREGRSYEQYF.

The chain carries TRBV9 and TRBJ1-2; no clear D. Germline CDR1 SGDLS, CDR2 YYNGEE. The CDR3 sequence is 14 residues long. The germline V and J ends were trimmed by 0 bases and 8 bases, with 14 bases remaining between them. CDR3: CASSVDPSEWGYTF. CDR3 nucleotide sequence: TGTGCCAGCAGCGTAGATCCATCTGAGTGGGGCTACACCTTC.

V usage is TRBV5-1 and J usage is TRBJ2-5; tentatively, D is TRBD2 (5 bases). Germline CDR1 is SGHRS and CDR2 is YFSETQ. The ends were cut back, 1 base at V and 5 bases at J, with 9 bases in the middle. The CDR3 length is 13 residues. The CDR3, as DNA: TGCGCCAGCAGCTTGCGGACGGGGGAGACCCAGTACTTC. This gives the protein CASSLRTGETQYF.

V is TRBV7-9 and J is TRBJ1-1; D may be TRBD1 (6 bases). This CDR3 has 12 residues. Germline lookup yields CDR1 SEHNR and CDR2 FQNEAQ (reference sequence). V was clipped by 5 bases and J by 5 bases, with 9 bases between them. The CDR3 sequence is CASSRTGTEAFF. In nucleotides, the CDR3 is TGTGCCAGCAGCCGAACAGGGACTGAAGCTTTCTTT.

The chain combines TRBV15 with TRBJ2-7; 7 bases fit TRBD2. J lost 2 bases, V lost 4 bases, and 11 bases had no gene match. The CDR3 is 16 amino acids. Per germline, CDR1 LNHNV and CDR2 YYDKDF (reference sequence). Written as DNA, the CDR3 is TGTGCCACCAGCATGGGGGGGAATCATCGGACCTACGAGCAGTACTTC. This sequence encodes CATSMGGNHRTYEQYF.

The table lists this clone with a count of one. The genes are TRBV11-2 and TRBJ1-4; 8 nucleotides agree with TRBD1. The CDR3 covers 14 residues. Germline lookup yields CDR1 SGHAT and CDR2 FQNNGV. After removal of 4 bases from V and 13 bases from J, the junction contained 11 bases not matched to a gene. The CDR3 loop is CASSSGGGQGGLFF. The CDR3 DNA sequence: TGTGCCAGCAGCTCGGGGGGTGGACAGGGAGGACTGTTTTTT.

This sequence joins TRBV11-2 and TRBJ1-6; no definite D call. Trimming pared 6 bases from V and 7 bases from J, leaving 4 bases between. Germline CDR1 reads SGHAT; CDR2 reads FQNNGV. The CDR3 length is 11 residues. The CDR3 nucleotides are TGTGCCAGCAGAGAGAATTCACCCCTCCACTTT. Amino acid sequence: CASRENSPLHF. Using reference TRBV11-2 and TRBJ1-6 for the parts outside the CDR3, the full variable domain is EAGVAQSPRYKIIEKRQSVAFWCNPISGHATLYWYQQILGQGPKLLIQFQNNGVVDDSQLPKDRFSAERLKGVDSTLKIQPAKLEDSAVYLCASRENSPLHFGNGTRLTVT.

This clone was picked up a small number of times. The chain uses TRBV12-5 and TRBJ2-7; 9 bases are shared with TRBD2. This CDR3 contains 15 residues. CDR1 and CDR2 from the germline V gene are LGHNT and FRNRAP. Trimming removed 0 bases from V and 6 bases from J; junction bases left unmatched: 6. CDR3 sequence (DNA): TGTGCTAGTGGTTTGGTACTCGCGGGGGGGCTCGAGCAGTACTTC. It yields the protein CASGLVLAGGLEQYF.

The chain couples TRBV19 to TRBJ2-5; D gene unclear. The length of the CDR3 is 11 residues. Trimming left V 3 bases short and J 4 bases short, with 3 bases between. Germline V gives CDR1 LNHDA, CDR2 SQIVND (reference sequence). CDR3 sequence reads: CASSMGETQYF. Here the CDR3 DNA reads TGTGCCAGTAGTATGGGAGAGACCCAGTACTTC. Full variable domain (outside the CDR3, taken from reference TRBV19 and TRBJ2-5): DGGITQSPKYLFRKEGQNVTLSCEQNLNHDAMYWYRQDPGQGLRLIYYSQIVNDFQKGDIAEGYSVSREKKESFPLTVTSAQKNPTAFYLCASSMGETQYFGPGTRLLVL.

V gene TRBV2 combines with J gene TRBJ1-5; unclear D gene. Germline CDR1 SNHLY, CDR2 FYNNEI. Trimming took off 4 bases at V and 0 bases at J, with 13 bases between the two ends. The CDR3 length is 16 residues. CDR3 loop: CASSVGEGISNQPQHF. The DNA for the CDR3 is TGTGCCAGCAGTGTAGGTGAGGGAATTAGCAATCAGCCCCAGCATTTT.

The count of this clone is one. This chain joins TRBV5-1 and TRBJ2-2; 11 bases fit TRBD1. The length of the CDR3 is 16 residues. Germline values: CDR1 SGHRS, CDR2 YFSETQ. J was trimmed by 6 bases and V by 4 bases; bases with no gene match: 8. CDR3 sequence: CASSSWTGGGAGELFF. The CDR3 coding sequence is TGCGCCAGCAGCAGCTGGACAGGGGGCGGTGCCGGGGAGCTGTTTTTT. The entire variable domain, with the rest obtained from reference TRBV5-1 and TRBJ2-2, is as follows: KAGVTQTPRYLIKTRGQQVTLSCSPISGHRSVSWYQQTPGQGLQFLFEYFSETQRNKGNFPGRFSGRQFSNSRSEMNVSTLELGDSALYLCASSSWTGGGAGELFFGEGSRLTVL.

The V call is TRBV4-2, the J call TRBJ1-6; D is uncertain. CDR1 LGHNA and CDR2 YNFKEQ come from the germline V gene. This CDR3 spans 14 amino acids. Trimming stripped 6 bases from V and 7 bases from J, with 13 bases between. CDR3 sequence reads: CASRPAGNNSPLHF. CDR3 sequence (DNA): TGTGCCAGCAGGCCGGCCGGGAACAATTCACCCCTCCACTTT.

This rearrangement joins TRBV10-2 to TRBJ1-5; D gene unclear. The CDR3 is 15 residues long. V was clipped by 6 bases and J by 0 bases, with 12 bases between them. Germline CDR1 reads WSHSY; CDR2 reads SAAADI. In nucleotides, the CDR3 is TGCGCCAGCAGGGAAGCAGGTAATAGCAATCAGCCCCAGCATTTT. Amino acid sequence: CASREAGNSNQPQHF.

This clone was seen a few times. The chain is built from TRBV28 and TRBJ1-5, with 10 bases that match TRBD1. With V trimmed by 4 bases and J by 6 bases, 3 bases remained unmatched. Germline assignment: CDR1 MDHEN and CDR2 SYDVKM. The CDR3 consists of 14 residues. CDR3 DNA sequence: TGTGCCAGCAGTTCGGGACAGGGGTTTCAGCCCCAGCATTTT. Amino acid sequence: CASSSGQGFQPQHF.